The sequence of this T cell receptor (beta chain) was determined in a study of blood T cell repertoires in COVID-19 (TCRdb year 2020). With respect to the entire study: Samples from collaborators originated in the United States, Italy and Spain and spanned both the acute and convalescent phases of COVID-19. The material from the prospective study consisted of cDNA or gDNA derived from T cells, B-cell-depleted T cells, or PBMCs. Deeply sampled blood TCRbeta repertoires from subjects exposed to, actively infected with, or recovered from COVID-19 were included in the dataset. A freely available public database, intended as a resource for researchers studying the immune response to SARS-CoV-2, is where the repertoires were released. Samples were obtained from the ongoing ImmuneRACE study (first 160 participants) and from about 1,300 subjects provided by 6 global collaborators. Sample metadata almost always included a de-identified subject ID, COVID-19 status, age in years and sex. Where available, HLA class I and class II types were taken from metadata supplied by the sample provider and were not determined by assay-based typing. The full study reports these points: How much clinical and demographic metadata was included differed by source and by participant, and the metadata was provided uncurated.

As for this clone: It has no known antigen specificity. Within one base of it there is no much larger clone, and no base qualities were kept.

TCRbeta CDR3 regions were amplified from genomic DNA by means of the immunoSEQ Assay, a bias-controlled multiplex PCR. The source study handled its data this way. The number of nucleated cells in each sample was estimated by amplification of reference gene primers within the assay. To quantify the absolute abundance of each unique TCRbeta CDR3 rearrangement, sequence reads were collapsed and filtered. Productive Simpson clonality was computed per sample as the square root of Simpson's diversity index over productive rearrangements. In its TCRdb copy, this immuneACCESS table keeps in-frame sequences only and misses some clones. Where compared with another copy, unresolved V genes explain less than half of these, and the others have no known cause. That table is the source of V, J and clone size, and D and trimming were worked out from the DNA. The sample table shows about 190,000 clones, and under 85% are seen once. Around a sixth of the sample is taken by the ten largest.

Collaborating institutions collected whole blood in K2EDTA tubes following their own protocols. For TCRbeta analysis, collaborator samples were shipped as frozen whole blood, as isolated PBMCs, or as DNA extracted from either sample type. Material for sequencing was peripheral blood. The sequence was collected from a man aged 60 to 69 with active or convalescent COVID-19.

CDR3 protein: CASSFPQGGTQETQYF. The DNA is as follows: TGTGCCAGCAGTTTTCCCCAGGGAGGGACCCAAGAGACCCAGTACTTC. The chain employs TRBV28 and TRBJ2-5; TRBD2 matches 7 bases in the middle. Via the germline V gene, CDR1 is MDHEN and CDR2 SYDVKM. The CDR3 measures 16 amino acids from cysteine to phenylalanine. The DNA shown is the 48-base CDR3, in frame from base 1. V ends up 3 bases short and J 1 base short, with an unmatched junction base count of 8.